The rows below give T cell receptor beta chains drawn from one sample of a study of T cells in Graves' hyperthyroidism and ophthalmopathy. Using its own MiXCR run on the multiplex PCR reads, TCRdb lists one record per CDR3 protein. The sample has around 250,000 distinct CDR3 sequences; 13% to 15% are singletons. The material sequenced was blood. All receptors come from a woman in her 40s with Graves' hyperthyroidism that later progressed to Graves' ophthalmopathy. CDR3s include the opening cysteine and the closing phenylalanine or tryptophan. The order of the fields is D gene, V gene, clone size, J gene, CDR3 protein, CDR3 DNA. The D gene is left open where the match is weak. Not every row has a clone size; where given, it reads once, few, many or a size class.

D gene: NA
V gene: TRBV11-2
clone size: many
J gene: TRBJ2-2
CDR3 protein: CASSLAGVGTGELFF
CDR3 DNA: TGTGCCAGCAGCTTAGCGGGAGTGGGCACCGGGGAGCTGTTTTTT

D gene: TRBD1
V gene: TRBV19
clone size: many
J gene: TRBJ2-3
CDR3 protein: CASRPGQGRKGTDTQYF
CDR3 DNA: TGTGCCAGTAGGCCGGGACAGGGAAGGAAGGGCACAGATACGCAGTATTTT

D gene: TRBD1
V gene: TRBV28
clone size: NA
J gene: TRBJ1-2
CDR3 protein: CASSYTGGFYGYTF
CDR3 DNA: TGTGCCAGCAGTTATACAGGGGGCTTCTATGGCTACACCTTC

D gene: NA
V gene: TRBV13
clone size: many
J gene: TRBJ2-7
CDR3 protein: CASSLGSGDGRVLEQYF
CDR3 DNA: TGTGCCAGCAGCTTAGGCTCAGGGGACGGGCGGGTGCTCGAGCAGTACTTC

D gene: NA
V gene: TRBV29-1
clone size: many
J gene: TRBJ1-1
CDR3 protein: CSVSGGEAFF
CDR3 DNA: TGCAGCGTTAGCGGGGGGGAAGCTTTCTTT

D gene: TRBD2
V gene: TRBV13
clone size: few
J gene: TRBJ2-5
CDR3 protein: CASSLGGLAGGEPRETQYF
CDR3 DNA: TGTGCCAGCAGCTTAGGGGGACTAGCGGGAGGTGAGCCTCGAGAGACCCAGTACTTC

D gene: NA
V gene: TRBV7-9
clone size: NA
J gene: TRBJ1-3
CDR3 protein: CASSLSDGVAGNTIYF
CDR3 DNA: TGTGCCAGCAGCTTAAGTGATGGGGTAGCGGGAAACACCATATATTTT

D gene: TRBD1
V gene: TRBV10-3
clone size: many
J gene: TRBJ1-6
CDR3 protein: CAISEIGQGNSPLHF
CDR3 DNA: TGTGCCATCAGTGAGATTGGACAGGGCAATTCACCCCTCCACTTT

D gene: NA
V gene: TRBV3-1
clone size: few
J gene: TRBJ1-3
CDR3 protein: CASSRLQGRSGNTIYF
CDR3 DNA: TGTGCCAGCAGCCGGCTTCAGGGGCGCTCTGGAAACACCATATATTTT

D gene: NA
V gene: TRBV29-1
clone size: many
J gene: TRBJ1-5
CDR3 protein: CSVLMGDSNQPQHF
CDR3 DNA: TGCAGCGTTTTAATGGGAGATAGCAATCAGCCCCAGCATTTT

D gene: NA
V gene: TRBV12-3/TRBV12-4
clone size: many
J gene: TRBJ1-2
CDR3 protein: CASSFEGNGYTF
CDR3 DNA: TGTGCCAGCAGTTTTGAGGGAAATGGCTACACCTTC

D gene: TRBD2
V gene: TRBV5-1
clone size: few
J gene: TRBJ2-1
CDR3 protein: CASSIGTSGSVDEQFF
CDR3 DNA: TGCGCCAGCAGCATAGGGACTAGCGGGAGTGTCGATGAGCAGTTCTTC

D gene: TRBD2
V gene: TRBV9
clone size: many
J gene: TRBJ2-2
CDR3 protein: CASSVTSGRGYTGELFF
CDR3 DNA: TGTGCCAGCAGCGTAACTAGCGGGAGGGGTTACACCGGGGAGCTGTTTTTT

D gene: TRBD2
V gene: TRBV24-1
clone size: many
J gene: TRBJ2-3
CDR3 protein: CATSDRPTSGSTDTQYF
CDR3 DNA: TGTGCCACCAGTGACCGACCGACTAGCGGGAGCACAGATACGCAGTATTTT

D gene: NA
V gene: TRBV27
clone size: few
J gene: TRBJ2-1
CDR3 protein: CASNGGPYNEQFF
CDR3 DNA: TGTGCCAGCAACGGCGGCCCTTACAATGAGCAGTTCTTC

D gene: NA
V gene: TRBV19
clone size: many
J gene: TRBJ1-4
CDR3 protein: CASSIRGDREKLFF
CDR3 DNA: TGTGCCAGTAGTATAAGAGGGGATCGTGAAAAACTGTTTTTT

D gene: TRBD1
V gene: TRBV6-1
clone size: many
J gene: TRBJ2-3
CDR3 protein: CASKQGIFTDTQYF
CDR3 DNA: TGTGCCAGCAAACAGGGGATTTTCACAGATACGCAGTATTTT

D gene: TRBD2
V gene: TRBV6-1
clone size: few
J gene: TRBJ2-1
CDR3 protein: CASSGFYMAGGPLSNEQFF
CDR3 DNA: TGTGCCAGCAGTGGGTTTTATATGGCGGGAGGGCCCCTAAGCAATGAGCAGTTCTTC

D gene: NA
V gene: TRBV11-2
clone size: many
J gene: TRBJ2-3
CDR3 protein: CTSSSTPPADTQYF
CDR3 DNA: TGTACCAGCAGCTCGACCCCCCCAGCGGATACGCAGTATTTT

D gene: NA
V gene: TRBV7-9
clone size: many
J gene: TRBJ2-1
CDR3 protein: CASILGLHNEQFF
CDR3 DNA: TGTGCCAGCATACTAGGTTTACACAATGAGCAGTTCTTC

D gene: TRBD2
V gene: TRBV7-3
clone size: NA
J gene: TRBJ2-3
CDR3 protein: CASSKTSGMGDTQYF
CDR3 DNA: TGTGCCAGCAGCAAAACTAGCGGGATGGGAGATACGCAGTATTTT

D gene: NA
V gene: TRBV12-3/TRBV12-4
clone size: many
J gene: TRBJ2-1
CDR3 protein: CASRPGRRAINEQFF
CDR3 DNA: TGTGCCAGCAGGCCCGGCCGCAGGGCCATCAATGAGCAGTTCTTC

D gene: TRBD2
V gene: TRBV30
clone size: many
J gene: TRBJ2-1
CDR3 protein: CAWRLAVYNEQFF
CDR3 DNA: TGTGCCTGGAGACTAGCGGTTTACAATGAGCAGTTCTTC

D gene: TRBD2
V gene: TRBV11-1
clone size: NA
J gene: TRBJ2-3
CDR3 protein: CASSRLSGSTDTQYF
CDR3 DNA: TGTGCCAGCAGCCGCCTTAGCGGGAGCACAGATACGCAGTATTTT

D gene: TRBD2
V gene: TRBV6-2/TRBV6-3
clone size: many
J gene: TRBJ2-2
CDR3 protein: CASSGGLAGARRQFF
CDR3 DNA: TGTGCCAGCAGTGGTGGACTAGCGGGAGCTCGGCGTCAGTTTTTT

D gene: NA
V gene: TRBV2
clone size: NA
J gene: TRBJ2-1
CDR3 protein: CARSRDLDNEQFF
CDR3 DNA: TGTGCCAGGAGTCGGGATTTGGACAATGAGCAGTTCTTC